This passage covers 8 T cell receptor beta chains from one sample sequenced in a study of blood T cell repertoires in COVID-19. Generated by immunoSEQ multiplex PCR, the TCRdb table keeps only in-frame clones and is missing some. The sample records approximately 210,000 clones, almost 85% being singletons. Sequencing was performed on peripheral blood. The receptors here all came from a woman between 50 and 59 years old with active or convalescent COVID-19.

J is TRBJ2-1 and V is TRBV7-9; 9 nucleotides align to TRBD2. The CDR3 contains 15 residues. The V gene end was trimmed by 5 bases and the J gene end by 9 bases; junction bases not matched to a gene: 11. Germline-derived CDR1 and CDR2 are SEHNR and FQNEAQ (reference sequence). CDR3 residues: CASSLTEGLAIEQFF. The CDR3 DNA reads TGTGCCAGCAGCCTAACCGAGGGACTAGCTATTGAGCAGTTCTTC.

This chain uses TRBV28 with TRBJ2-1; 7 bases map to TRBD2. Germline CDR1 MDHEN, CDR2 SYDVKM. This CDR3 contains 15 residues. Germline trimming cut 5 bases from V and 3 bases from J; bases unmatched to any gene: 7. This chain's CDR3 is CASSPQRGGYNEQFF. CDR3 bases: TGTGCCAGCAGTCCTCAGCGCGGGGGCTACAATGAGCAGTTCTTC.

The genes are TRBV5-1 and TRBJ1-2; the D is unclear. Trimming shortened V by 4 bases and J by 7 bases, and 11 bases separated the two germline ends. Germline V gene lookup returns CDR1 SGHRS and CDR2 YFSETQ. The CDR3 totals 12 residues. The CDR3 protein is CASSPERFGYTF. DNA for the CDR3: TGCGCCAGCAGCCCGGAGCGGTTTGGCTACACCTTC.

This clone occurred a few times. V gene TRBV28 combines with J gene TRBJ1-4, with 7 nucleotides matching TRBD1. The CDR3 loop spans 14 amino acids. CDR1 is MDHEN and CDR2 is SYDVKM in the germline V gene. Trimming at V came to 5 bases and at J to 3 bases, leaving 3 bases not matched to a gene. CDR3 sequence: CASSPGGPNEKLFF. The CDR3 DNA sequence: TGTGCCAGCAGTCCAGGGGGGCCTAATGAAAAACTGTTTTTT. Drawing the rest from reference TRBV28 and TRBJ1-4, the complete variable domain is DVKVTQSSRYLVKRTGEKVFLECVQDMDHENMFWYRQDPGLGLRLIYFSYDVKMKEKGDIPEGYSVSREKKERFSLILESASTNQTSMYLCASSPGGPNEKLFFGSGTQLSVL.

J is TRBJ1-2 and V is TRBV15, with D tentatively TRBD1 (5 bases). Germline CDR1 reads LNHNV; CDR2 reads YYDKDF (reference sequence). CDR3 size: 15 residues. Trimming removed 0 bases from V and 4 bases from J, with 12 bases in between. The CDR3 coding sequence is TGTGCCACCAGCAGAGAGGAGGGGACGGTCTATGGCTACACCTTC. The encoded protein is CATSREEGTVYGYTF. Combining the CDR3 with reference TRBV15 and TRBJ1-2 gives the whole variable domain DAMVIQNPRYQVTQFGKPVTLSCSQTLNHNVMYWYQQKSSQAPKLLFHYYDKDFNNEADTPDNFQSRRPNTSFCFLDIRSPGLGDTAMYLCATSREEGTVYGYTFGSGTRLTVV.

The J gene is TRBJ1-3, the V gene TRBV3-1 (or the pseudogene TRBV3-2); 7 bases are shared with TRBD1. V dropped 3 bases and J dropped 4; count of bases not matched to a gene: 6. This CDR3 is built from 15 residues. Germline values: CDR1 LGHDT, CDR2 YNNKEL (reference sequence). The CDR3 spells CASSHWDRKGNTIYF. As DNA, the CDR3 is TGTGCCAGCAGCCATTGGGACAGAAAAGGAAACACCATATATTTT.

This clone was seen a few times. This chain uses TRBV12-3 or TRBV12-4 with TRBJ2-1, with D possibly being TRBD2 (5 bases). This CDR3 region has 13 residues. Trimming removed 4 bases at V and 6 bases at J, with 10 bases between. Here the CDR3 DNA reads TGTGCCAGCAGTTGGAGCGGAACCAATGAGCAGTTCTTC. Protein: CASSWSGTNEQFF.

The chain carries TRBV18 and TRBJ2-3; a possible D gene is TRBD1 (5 bases). The CDR3 contains 14 residues. Per the germline V gene, CDR1 is KGHSH and CDR2 is LQKENI. Trimming pared 2 bases from V and 5 bases from J, leaving 11 bases between. The CDR3 is CASSPSMGRDTQYF. The CDR3 region has the DNA TGTGCCAGCTCACCATCTATGGGGCGAGATACGCAGTATTTT. The whole variable domain, filled in from reference TRBV18 and TRBJ2-3, reads NAGVMQNPRHLVRRRGQEARLRCSPMKGHSHVYWYRQLPEEGLKFMVYLQKENIIDESGMPKERFSAEFPKEGPSILRIQQVVRGDSAAYFCASSPSMGRDTQYFGPGTRLTVL.